These 19 T cell receptor beta chains originate from one sample sequenced in a study of blood T cells in healthy people across ages. For the second PCR, which ran for about 7 to 11 cycles, a sample-barcoded 5' primer and a J-beta primer mix were used. TCRdb reprocessed the 5' RACE reads via MiXCR and lists one record per CDR3 protein. Of some 1.5 million distinct CDR3 sequences in the sample, under 30% are singletons; the top ten hold roughly 8.2%. Sequenced sample: blood. The origin of the receptors is a woman aged 30 to 39 in good health.

CDR3 sequence (DNA): TGTGCCAGCAGCTTAAATTCGGCTGAAGAGACCCAGTACTTC. This encodes CASSLNSAEETQYF. The chain recombines TRBV7-9 with TRBJ2-5; D not certain. Per the germline V gene, CDR1 is SEHNR and CDR2 is FQNEAQ (reference sequence). The CDR3 sequence is 14 residues long. With 2 bases removed from V and 3 bases from J, the gap between germline ends came to 10 bases.

Remarks on this clonotype: One base away lies a much larger clone, so this may be a sequencing read error. The gene calls are TRBV4-1 and TRBJ1-5; D is uncertain. Trimming removed 4 bases at V and 9 bases at J, with 13 bases between. Germline V gives CDR1 MGHRA, CDR2 YSYEKL. The CDR3 has 13 residues. The DNA of the CDR3 is TGCGCCAGCAGCCCAAACCTCGATCGGCCCCAGCATTTT. This sequence encodes CASSPNLDRPQHF.

The J gene is TRBJ2-3, the V gene TRBV6-1, with D possibly being TRBD1 (5 bases). Germline V gene data show CDR1 as MNHNS and CDR2 as SASEGT. V shed 1 base and J shed 2 bases, with 7 bases lying between them. CDR3 length equals 14 residues. The CDR3, as DNA: TGTGCCAGCAGTGAAGAGGGGTTCACAGATACGCAGTATTTT. It is translated as CASSEEGFTDTQYF.

This chain joins TRBV7-8 and TRBJ2-3; either TRBD1 or TRBD2 may supply D (5 bases each). The V and J ends lost 2 bases and 4 bases respectively, with 19 bases between them. The CDR3 is 17 amino acids. CDR1 and CDR2 (germline): SGHVS, FQNEAQ. The CDR3 DNA sequence: TGTGCCAGCAGCTTAACCACCCCCGAGGGGACGCCAGATACGCAGTATTTT. Amino acid sequence: CASSLTTPEGTPDTQYF.

The chain uses TRBV6-5 and TRBJ2-7; D is unclear. The CDR3 consists of 14 residues. V was cut by 6 bases and J by 4 bases, with 16 bases left in between. From germline, CDR1 is MNHEY and CDR2 SVGAGI. CDR3 protein: CASSYAGVGYEQYF. DNA for the CDR3: TGTGCCAGCAGCTATGCCGGAGTCGGGTACGAGCAGTACTTC.

This clonotype was detected once. The chain employs TRBV30 and TRBJ2-3; 13 bases are a match to TRBD2. The V gene end was trimmed by 2 bases and the J gene end by 5 bases; junction bases not matched to a gene: 4. From germline, CDR1 is GTSNPN and CDR2 SVGIG (reference sequence). This CDR3 contains 15 residues. CDR3 sequence reads: CAWSTGLAGRDTQYF. The CDR3 region has the DNA TGTGCCTGGAGTACGGGACTAGCGGGAAGAGATACGCAGTATTTT.

This clonotype has only one observation. The chain couples TRBV4-3 to TRBJ2-1, with no clear D. V lost 8 bases and J lost 5, with 16 bases in between. The CDR3 spans 14 residues. Germline CDR1 reads LGHNA; CDR2 reads YSLEER. The CDR3 loop reads CASARLGPNNEQFF. The CDR3 bases are TGCGCCAGCGCGAGGCTAGGTCCCAACAATGAGCAGTTCTTC.

In its sample, this clonotype was seen a few times. CDR3 loop: CASSQGLMGGSLEYF. The CDR3 nucleotides read TGTGCCAGCAGCCAGGGGTTGATGGGAGGTAGTTTGGAGTACTTC. The gene calls are TRBV3-1 and TRBJ2-7; possible D gene TRBD2, 6 bases. Germline V gene lookup returns CDR1 LGHDT and CDR2 YNNKEL (reference sequence). The CDR3 is 15 amino acids. Trimming pared 3 bases from V and 11 bases from J, leaving 23 bases between.

The chain links TRBV20-1 to TRBJ2-7; 12 bases map to TRBD2. V trimming: 6 bases; J trimming: 3 bases; junction bases outside the gene matches: 9. The CDR3 covers 15 residues. CDR1 DFQATT and CDR2 SNEGSKA come from the germline V gene (reference sequence). CDR3 DNA sequence: TGCAGTGCCCGGAGACCTAGCGGGGGGGACTACGAGCAGTACTTC. Translating gives CSARRPSGGDYEQYF.

The chain couples TRBV28 to TRBJ1-2; D gene unclear. The CDR3 contains 12 residues. Trimming took off 6 bases at V and 8 bases at J, with 13 bases between the two ends. Germline lookup yields CDR1 MDHEN and CDR2 SYDVKM. The CDR3 region is CASSNSIGGYTF. As DNA, the CDR3 is TGTGCCAGCAGCAACTCGATCGGCGGCTACACCTTC.

This clonotype showed up many times. This chain links TRBV5-1 with TRBJ2-1, with 9 bases fitting TRBD2. J lost 4 bases, V lost 4 bases, and 6 bases had no gene match. CDR1 and CDR2 (germline): SGHRS, YFSETQ. The CDR3 has 15 residues. The CDR3 protein is CASSPWAGGYNEQFF. Here the CDR3 DNA reads TGCGCCAGCAGCCCCTGGGCGGGGGGGTACAATGAGCAGTTCTTC.

A few counts support this clonotype. The J gene is TRBJ2-1, the V gene TRBV4-1; 9 bases fit TRBD2. The J segment lost 8 bases and the V segment lost 4 bases, leaving 21 bases of the junction unmatched. This CDR3 spans 19 amino acids. Germline V lookup: CDR1 MGHRA, CDR2 YSYEKL. CDR3 amino acids: CASSPRVTAGGLGFDEQFF. CDR3 nucleotides: TGCGCCAGCAGCCCCAGGGTTACAGCGGGGGGTCTCGGGTTCGATGAGCAGTTCTTC.

The chain employs TRBV11-2 and TRBJ2-1; D is possibly TRBD2 (5 bases). From germline, CDR1 is SGHAT and CDR2 FQNNGV. V lost 0 bases, J lost 5 bases, and 26 bases lay in between. The CDR3 spans 20 residues. The CDR3 DNA is TGTGCCAGCAGCTTAGAGGGATATCTCCGGAGGCATTCGGTCAACAATGAGCAGTTCTTC. It translates to CASSLEGYLRRHSVNNEQFF. The variable domain in full, completed from reference TRBV11-2 and TRBJ2-1, reads EAGVAQSPRYKIIEKRQSVAFWCNPISGHATLYWYQQILGQGPKLLIQFQNNGVVDDSQLPKDRFSAERLKGVDSTLKIQPAKLEDSAVYLCASSLEGYLRRHSVNNEQFFGPGTRLTVL.

J is TRBJ2-1 and V is TRBV5-1; D unresolved. Near its end, the DNA agrees better with TRBJ2-7, so the J call may be wrong. The CDR3 contains 17 residues. CDR1 and CDR2 from the germline V gene are SGHRS and YFSETQ. For the CDR3, the DNA is TGCGCCAGCAGCTCCGGAAGGGATTTAGTCTCCTACAATGAGCAGTACTTC. This encodes CASSSGRDLVSYNEQYF.

The chain combines TRBV7-9 with TRBJ2-5; 12 bases fit TRBD1. The J call may be incorrect, as the DNA end agrees better with TRBJ2-7. The CDR3 loop spans 15 amino acids. Germline-derived CDR1 and CDR2 are SEHNR and FQNEAQ (reference sequence). CDR3 nucleotides: TGTGCCAGCAGCCCCATCCGGGACAGGGGGCCCGAGCAGTACTTC. Translated, it gives CASSPIRDRGPEQYF.

In this sample, this clonotype turned up a few times. The rearrangement links TRBV20-1 to TRBJ2-1; D might be TRBD1 (5 bases). This CDR3 has 13 residues. Germline assignment: CDR1 DFQATT and CDR2 SNEGSKA (reference sequence). V lost 2 bases, J lost 7 bases, and 12 bases lay in between. This CDR3 is CSARPQDANEQFF. The CDR3 DNA reads as TGCAGTGCTAGACCACAGGACGCAAATGAGCAGTTCTTC.

This clonotype was detected only a few times. The chain's CDR3 is CASSPKIPNEKLFF. CDR3 coding DNA: TGTGCCAGCAGCCCTAAGATCCCGAATGAAAAACTGTTTTTT. The chain uses TRBV7-9 and TRBJ1-4; unclear D gene. This CDR3 has 14 residues. Germline V gene data show CDR1 as SEHNR and CDR2 as FQNEAQ (reference sequence). V was trimmed by 5 bases and J by 5 bases, leaving 12 bases between them.

This clonotype has only a few counts. This chain connects TRBV10-3 to TRBJ2-7, with D possibly matching TRBD2 (6 bases). Trimming removed 3 bases from V and 0 bases from J, with 9 bases in between. Germline CDR1 is ENHRY and CDR2 is SYGVKD. CDR3 length: 14 amino acids. The CDR3: CAISDPSASYEQYF. For the CDR3, the DNA is TGTGCCATCAGTGACCCTAGCGCCTCCTACGAGCAGTACTTC.

The chain employs TRBV11-3 and TRBJ2-3; 10 nucleotides match TRBD2. Germline values: CDR1 SGHNT, CDR2 YENEEA. J was trimmed by 3 bases and V by 4 bases; bases with no gene match: 13. This CDR3 has 18 amino acids. Here the CDR3 reads CASSSPEEAGGPTDTQYF. CDR3 sequence (DNA): TGTGCCAGCAGCTCGCCCGAGGAAGCGGGAGGGCCTACAGATACGCAGTATTTT.